The source of this TCR beta chain is a study of radiotherapy plus CTLA-4 blockade in lung cancer (dated by TCRdb to 2016 to 2019). For the wider study: Among enrolled patients, 15% to 20% had an objective response and 25% to 40% reached disease control. General findings and caveats noted by the study authors: TCR clones derived from tumors expanded in peripheral blood after treatment with radiotherapy and ipilimumab. Increased serum interferon-beta after radiation, together with early dynamic changes in blood T cell clones, were reported to be the strongest predictors of response.

Including the terminal cysteine and phenylalanine, the CDR3 comprises 17 residues. Only the CDR3 DNA is retained, 51 bases long and in frame from the first base. The germline V gene yields KGHSH for CDR1 and LQKENI for CDR2. Ends trimmed: V by 4 bases, J by 5 bases; bases unmatched to a gene: 16. Libraries came from the immunoSEQ multiplex PCR assay. TCRdb mirrors the immuneACCESS table, restricted to in-frame sequences. Some clones are absent from its copies; in checked studies, under half trace to an unresolved V gene, and the reason for the others is unknown. Across this sample there are 40,000 or so clones, with 80% to 90% seen only once. Roughly 22% of the sample rests with the top ten. Details on this clone: It lacks a known antigen. Within one base of it there is no much larger clone, and no base qualities were kept.

The study evaluated CTLA-4 blockade (ipilimumab) given together with focal radiation therapy in patients who had chemo-refractory metastatic non-small-cell lung cancer. Sequenced here: peripheral blood, sampled from a patient treated with radiotherapy plus ipilimumab. The rearrangement joined TRBV18 to TRBJ1-2; 7 bases in the middle match TRBD1. The clonotype originates from a human donor with non-small cell lung cancer whose response to radiotherapy plus ipilimumab could not be evaluated. This receptor carries the CDR3 CASSRGDSSSLGYGYTF. The DNA is as follows: TGTGCCAGCTCACGAGGGGACAGTTCTTCGTTAGGATATGGCTACACCTTC.